One T cell receptor (beta chain) is described in this entry. The antigen it recognizes is unknown. The sample holds no much larger clone one base away, and base qualities are not on file. These data are taken from a study of post-analysis software for immune sequencing data (dated by TCRdb to about 2015). At the level of the whole study: The recorded disease courses included relapsing-remitting, secondary progressive and progressive-relapsing multiple sclerosis, and some patients had no subtype annotation. A subset of samples was prepared in parallel using single-end sample barcoding, then pooled and co-amplified after Illumina adapter ligation. Patient repertoires were compared against roughly 10 previously published healthy control repertoires from donors aged 6 to 25 years.

Receptor libraries were prepared by PCR. Sequencer: Illumina HiSeq 2500. Unique molecular identifiers were incorporated into TCR beta cDNA libraries to reduce PCR and sequencing biases. Approximately 500,000 cDNA molecules were obtained for every 1 to 10 million input T cells, so each molecule roughly corresponded to one T cell. The same protocol used for the earlier healthy control dataset was applied to prepare and sequence the patient libraries. Samples belonging to the same batch were prepared together, multiplexed and sequenced on a shared HiSeq lane. As for the original processing: MIGEC handled the raw barcoded reads, throwing out single-read molecular identifier groups before consensus assembly and CDR3 extraction. Clonotype tables were post-analysed with VDJtools, normalizing diversity by down-sampling all datasets to the smallest sample size. To correct batch-related cross-sample contamination, repertoire overlap clustering matched CDR3 amino acid sequences but not nucleotide sequences. TCRdb trimmed the raw reads at Q25, called clones with MiXCR and kept productive beta chains. Every CDR3 protein is listed once, alongside the most common genes and DNA of its rows. The V and J calls and clone size come from TCRdb's table, not from the authors' own analysis. This sample gives about 810,000 distinct CDR3 sequences in total; around 53% of them show up just once. The top ten clonotypes cover approximately 4.2% of the sample.

Including cysteine and phenylalanine, the CDR3 has 16 amino acids. Only CDR3 DNA remains: 48 bases, in frame from the first base. After removal of 2 bases from V and 4 bases from J, the junction retains 8 bases not matched to a gene. According to the germline V gene (reference sequence), CDR1 reads DFQATT and CDR2 reads SNEGSKA. TCR beta repertoires were profiled from peripheral blood of approximately 13 young patients with multiple sclerosis to demonstrate the VDJtools post-analysis software. The patients with multiple sclerosis were children and adolescents between roughly 6 and 15 years of age. Broader findings and caveats from the paper: Multiple sclerosis patients had significantly lower normalized Chao1 diversity than controls, a result that suggests substantial peripheral T-cell clonal expansion. Direct clustering with F measure showed strong co-clustering of samples prepared in the same batch, prompting a batch-effect correction. The control group was slightly older than the multiple sclerosis patient group. Significantly higher frequencies in patients than in controls were found for roughly 5 TRBV segments, including TRBV5-6, TRBV5-1 and TRBV20-1.

The receptor's source is a girl aged 5-17 years with multiple sclerosis. Sequencing was done on a sample of blood. Recombination connected TRBV20-1 to TRBJ2-3; TRBD2 lines up with 11 middle nucleotides. CDR3 reads: CSARPATSGGADTQYF. At the DNA level, the sequence is TGCAGTGCTAGACCCGCAACTAGCGGGGGTGCAGATACGCAGTATTTT.